This T cell receptor (beta chain) is drawn from a study of beta chain features in type 1 diabetes. In the study overall: Across all samples, some 110 million sorted cells were examined.

Every isolated RNA sample was fully reverse transcribed, so sequencing captured expressed TCRB transcripts. Data came from immunoSEQ multiplex PCR; TCRdb stores just in-frame clones and leaves some out. The sample holds under 250,000 clones, roughly 30% seen once. This clone turned up a few times. Its antigen remains unidentified. General observations from the study: The study notes PCR might favor shorter templates equally in patients and controls. All four CD4+ subsets of Type 1 diabetes patients contained TCRB CDR3s that were moderately but significantly shorter.

The germline V gene has CDR1 SNHLY and CDR2 FYNNEI. V lost 4 bases and J lost 2, with 16 bases in between. CDR3 length: 16 amino acids. Specimen: central memory CD4+ T cells from blood. This receptor was obtained from a man aged 25-40 years in good health. The chain recombines TRBV2 with TRBJ2-3; the D call may be TRBD1 or TRBD2 (5 bases each). The CDR3 sequence is CASSGGSGAYTDTQYF. As DNA, the CDR3 is TGTGCCAGCAGTGGAGGTTCCGGGGCGTACACAGATACGCAGTATTTT.